The rows below give T cell receptor beta chains drawn from one sample of a study of human T cells and chemical hapten exposure. Via MiXCR, TCRdb re-called the RACE reads, giving one row per CDR3 protein. The sample records more than 90,000 distinct CDR3 sequences, over 10% being singletons. Specimen: whole blood, collected in connection with sensitization to the hapten diphenylcyclopropenone (DPC). The source of these receptors is a woman in her thirties or forties with alopecia areata. Some clones in this sample may be carry-over from other donors' samples. Each CDR3 is given with its conserved first and last residue. Each record gives: V gene, clone size, D gene, J gene, CDR3 DNA, CDR3 protein. The D gene is left open where the match is weak. Size is omitted from some rows. Given values are once, few, many or a class for expanded clones.

TRBV29-1,many,.,TRBJ2-1,TGCGGGAGCCAACTAGCAGACTACAATGAGCAGTTCTTC,CGSQLADYNEQFF
TRBV5-1,.,TRBD1,TRBJ2-7,TGCGCCAGCAGCTTGGGACAGGGTGTGACCTACGAGCAGTACTTC,CASSLGQGVTYEQYF
TRBV7-9,few,.,TRBJ1-6,TGTGCCAGCAGCTATAGAGAATCCTATAATTCACCCCTCCACTTT,CASSYRESYNSPLHF
TRBV29-1,few,.,TRBJ2-3,TGCAGCGTTGATGAAGGGGCTACGCAGTATTTT,CSVDEGATQYF
TRBV4-3,few,TRBD2,TRBJ2-1,TGCGCCAGCAGCCAGCTAGCGGTTGGAGGCAATGAGCAGTTCTTC,CASSQLAVGGNEQFF
TRBV29-1,few,.,TRBJ2-7,TGCAGCACGTACAAGGGGAACGACGAGCAGTACTTC,CSTYKGNDEQYF
TRBV5-4,many,.,TRBJ1-4,TGTGCCAGCTCACAAGAAGGGTTCGGGGATGAAAAACTGTTTTTT,CASSQEGFGDEKLFF
TRBV7-3,.,TRBD2,TRBJ2-3,TGTGCCAGCGGCGGGAGCCTCACAGATACGCAGTATTTT,CASGGSLTDTQYF
TRBV11-2,many,TRBD1,TRBJ1-6,TGTGCCAGCAGCCGGGACAGGGCGACCCTTAATTCACCCCTCCACTTT,CASSRDRATLNSPLHF
TRBV13,few,TRBD2,TRBJ2-7,TGTGCCAGCAGCTTCGCACTTGGGACTAGCGGGGGGGAGCAGTACTTC,CASSFALGTSGGEQYF
TRBV3-1,.,.,TRBJ1-1,TGTGCCAGCAGCCTGGGGTGGGAGGGAGGTGAAGCTTTCTTT,CASSLGWEGGEAFF
TRBV9,.,TRBD1,TRBJ1-1,TGTGCCAGCAGCGCAAGAGGACAGGCGAACACTGAAGCTTTCTTT,CASSARGQANTEAFF
TRBV12-3/TRBV12-4,.,.,TRBJ2-7,TGTGCCAGCAGTCCATCTACTGGACGCGAGCAGTACTTC,CASSPSTGREQYF
TRBV4-3,.,.,TRBJ2-5,TGCGCCAGCAGCCGAAGACAGCAAGAGACCCAGTACTTC,CASSRRQQETQYF
TRBV29-1,many,TRBD1,TRBJ2-1,TGCAGCGTTGAGGCAGGGGGATACAATGAGCAGTTCTTC,CSVEAGGYNEQFF
TRBV6-2/TRBV6-3,few,TRBD2,TRBJ2-1,TGTGCCAGCAACCTCGCGGGGGGGGCAGGCAATGAGCAGTTCTTC,CASNLAGGAGNEQFF
TRBV15,many,.,TRBJ2-2,TGTGCCACCAGCAGAGACCCGGCCTCCACCGGGGAGCTGTTTTTT,CATSRDPASTGELFF
TRBV28,many,TRBD1,TRBJ1-5,TGTGCCAGCAGAGGGACAGGGGAAGCTCAGCCCCAGCATTTT,CASRGTGEAQPQHF
TRBV27,.,TRBD1,TRBJ2-3,TGTGCCAGCAGTTTCGGGCAGGGGGCTAAGGCAGATACGCAGTATTTT,CASSFGQGAKADTQYF
TRBV3-1,many,.,TRBJ1-1,TGTGCCAGCAGTCGATGGGGGCAGACCACTGAAGCTTTCTTT,CASSRWGQTTEAFF
TRBV5-5,many,.,TRBJ2-2,TGTGCCAGCAGCTTGCTTAGCTGGGGCGGAGGCACCGGGGAGCTGTTTTTT,CASSLLSWGGGTGELFF
TRBV4-2,few,.,TRBJ2-3,TGTGCCAGCAGCCAAGCAGGGAGCACAGATACGCAGTATTTT,CASSQAGSTDTQYF
TRBV5-4,.,.,TRBJ2-5,TGTGCCAGCAGCTCAGGGACAAGAGGGGGTGAGACCCAGTACTTC,CASSSGTRGGETQYF
TRBV7-2,few,.,TRBJ1-4,TGTGCCAGCAGCCCTCGAGGGCAGACTCGACTGTTTTTT,CASSPRGQTRLFF
TRBV29-1,many,.,TRBJ1-2,TGCAGCGCTCCGGACACGTTTGAGGGTGGCGGCTACACCTTC,CSAPDTFEGGGYTF
TRBV12-3/TRBV12-4,many,.,TRBJ1-1,TGTGCCAGCAGCTCCAGGGAAATGGCTTTCTTT,CASSSREMAFF
TRBV6-5,few,TRBD2,TRBJ2-7,TGTGCCAGCTCAACGGGGGGGGAGCAGTACTTC,CASSTGGEQYF
TRBV18,many,.,TRBJ2-5,TGTGCCAGCTCACAACTCCCCCAAGAGACCCAGTACTTC,CASSQLPQETQYF
TRBV5-1,once,.,TRBJ1-4,TGCGCCAGCAGACTGACAGATTTGGCAACTAATGAAAAACTGTTTTTT,CASRLTDLATNEKLFF
TRBV12-3/TRBV12-4,many,.,TRBJ2-1,TGTGCCAGCAGGCGGGATTTTTACAATGAGCAGTTCTTC,CASRRDFYNEQFF
TRBV7-2,many,.,TRBJ2-5,TGTGCCAGCAGCTTAAAACAAGAGACCCAGTACTTC,CASSLKQETQYF
TRBV6-1,many,.,TRBJ1-1,TGTGCCAGCAGTGATGTGGGACAAAGAAACACTGAAGCTTTCTTT,CASSDVGQRNTEAFF
TRBV3-1,few,.,TRBJ2-3,TGTGCCAGCAGCCAAGATGTTGTAGATACGCAGTATTTT,CASSQDVVDTQYF
TRBV27,many,.,TRBJ2-3,TGTGCCAGCAGTTTTTCAGATACGCAGTATTTT,CASSFSDTQYF
TRBV20-1,.,.,TRBJ2-7,TGCAGTGCTAGAGATATCATAGGTTCCTACGAGCAGTACTTC,CSARDIIGSYEQYF
TRBV10-3,.,.,TRBJ1-1,TGTGCCATCGGGAGGACGAACACTGAAGCTTTCTTT,CAIGRTNTEAFF
TRBV9,few,.,TRBJ2-2,TGTGCCAGCAGCGTAGGGGTGGTTAGGACCGGGGAGCTGTTTTTT,CASSVGVVRTGELFF
TRBV29-1,.,.,TRBJ2-7,TGCAGCGCCAGAAACTCCGGAGGGGCCTACGAGCAGTACTTC,CSARNSGGAYEQYF
TRBV3-1,.,TRBD1,TRBJ2-7,TGTGCCAGCAGCCAAGTGGACAGGGGTAGGTACGAGCAGTACTTC,CASSQVDRGRYEQYF
TRBV6-2/TRBV6-3,.,.,TRBJ1-3,TGTGCCAGCAGTTACTCTTCGGGCAGAGGAAACACCATATATTTT,CASSYSSGRGNTIYF
TRBV28,.,.,TRBJ1-2,TGTGCCAGCCTGCGGGATACTAACTATGGCTACACCTTC,CASLRDTNYGYTF
TRBV20-1,.,TRBD1,TRBJ2-4,TGCAGTGCTAGATTTGGACAGGGAAACATTCAGTACTTC,CSARFGQGNIQYF
TRBV6-2/TRBV6-3,few,.,TRBJ2-1,TGTGCCAGCAGTGGATTCGGTGAGCAGTTCTTC,CASSGFGEQFF
TRBV18,few,.,TRBJ2-7,TGTGCCAGCTCACCACCCGCTAGCGTCTACGAGCAGTACTTC,CASSPPASVYEQYF
TRBV4-3,.,.,TRBJ2-7,TGCGCCAGCAGCCAAGCTAAGGGCTACGAGCAGTACTTC,CASSQAKGYEQYF
TRBV12-3/TRBV12-4,.,.,TRBJ1-5,TGTGCCAGCAGGGGTGGGTTAAGCCGGTCCCAGCATTTT,CASRGGLSRSQHF
TRBV24-1,.,.,TRBJ2-4,TGTGCCACCAGTGATTCAGGCTTCGGGGGCAAAAACATTCAGTACTTC,CATSDSGFGGKNIQYF
TRBV30,once,TRBD2,TRBJ2-2,TGTGCCTGGAATCTCATAGCGGGGGGATTGTCCGGGGAGCTGTTTTTT,CAWNLIAGGLSGELFF
TRBV12-3/TRBV12-4,many,.,TRBJ2-7,TGTGCCAGCAGTTTAACGGGAGCCGCCTACGAGCAGTACTTC,CASSLTGAAYEQYF
TRBV28,many,TRBD1,TRBJ2-7,TGTGCCAGCAGTGACGGGACAGACCCCTACGAGCAGTACTTC,CASSDGTDPYEQYF
TRBV9,.,.,TRBJ2-2,TGTGCCAGCGGAATAGGGCACCTCACCGGGGAGCTGTTTTTT,CASGIGHLTGELFF
TRBV5-6,.,TRBD2,TRBJ2-7,TGTGCCAGCAGCTTGTTCGGGTCAGCGGGAGGGCCCGAGCAGTACTTC,CASSLFGSAGGPEQYF
TRBV5-1,few,.,TRBJ2-1,TGCGCCAGCAGGCTGATGGTATCGGGAACGGAGGGTGGTGAGCAGTTCTTC,CASRLMVSGTEGGEQFF